The source of this TCR beta chain is a study of cytotoxic CD8 clonotypes in ibrutinib-treated CLL. The protocol was immunoSEQ multiplex PCR, while the TCRdb copy is restricted to in-frame clones and leaves out a portion. This sample carries approximately 200,000 clones, over 60% of them seen once, and the ten largest clones take about an eighth. The CDR3 is 13 amino acids. Germline V CDR1 and CDR2: LNHDA, SQIVND (reference sequence). V was cut by 4 bases and J by 1 base, with 2 bases left in between. This receptor was identified in a human donor with chronic lymphocytic leukemia. Sequences were derived from PBMCs, sampled after 24 months of ibrutinib treatment. The rearrangement links TRBV19 to TRBJ2-6; D ambiguous. CDR3 DNA: TGTGCCAGTAGTAATTCTGGGGCCAACGTCCTGACTTTC. Translating gives CASSNSGANVLTF.